The 27 T cell receptor beta chains reported below all come from one sample, sequenced in a study of shared clonotypes between healthy human individuals. Using immunoSEQ multiplex PCR, the repertoire was profiled, and TCRdb retains in-frame clones only, with some absent. Of roughly 770,000 clones listed, approximately 96% are singletons. CD45RO-negative, CCR7-positively selected cells formed the naive CD8 fraction, excluding terminally differentiated effector memory CD45RA+ cells. The source material was naive CD8+ T cells sorted from blood. Every receptor here comes from a man aged 30-40 years in good health.

J is TRBJ2-5 and V is TRBV7-8; possible D gene TRBD2, 5 bases. The V gene lost 6 bases and the J gene lost 4 bases, with 12 bases spanning the gap. The CDR3 loop spans 13 amino acids. Germline V CDR1 and CDR2: SGHVS, FQNEAQ. In DNA form, the CDR3 reads TGTGCCAGCAGGTCCGAGCTAGCAGAGACCCAGTACTTC. This translates into CASRSELAETQYF.

The CDR3 loop reads CASSQPDRGREKLFF. The CDR3 coding sequence is TGCGCCAGCAGCCAACCTGACAGGGGGCGAGAAAAACTGTTTTTT. The chain links TRBV4-1 to TRBJ1-4, with TRBD1 matching over 10 bases. The CDR3 is made up of 15 amino acids. The V gene's germline CDR1 is MGHRA and CDR2 YSYEKL. The V segment lost 2 bases and the J segment 8 bases; nucleotides outside the gene matches: 5.

This clone was observed once. The V and J genes are TRBV7-2 and TRBJ2-7; TRBD2 agrees at 13 bases. CDR1 is SGHTA and CDR2 is FQGNSA in the germline V gene. J lost 3 bases, V lost 5 bases, and 10 bases had no gene match. There are 17 residues in the CDR3. The CDR3 loop is CASSPRTSGSSFYEQYF. The CDR3 DNA sequence: TGTGCCAGCAGCCCGAGGACTAGCGGGAGCTCATTCTACGAGCAGTACTTC.

This chain connects TRBV6-5 to TRBJ1-2; unclear D gene. Germline V gives CDR1 MNHEY, CDR2 SVGAGI. Trimming removed 2 bases at V and 7 bases at J, with 11 bases between. This CDR3 comprises 13 residues. CDR3 DNA: TGTGCCAGCAGTTACACTGGAGAGGGTGGCTACACCTTC. Its translation: CASSYTGEGGYTF.

The genes are TRBV6-1 and TRBJ2-7; 7 nucleotides align to TRBD2. The CDR3 extends over 13 amino acids. CDR1 MNHNS and CDR2 SASEGT come from the germline V gene. Trimming took 5 bases from V and 5 from J; bases not matched to a gene: 6. This chain's CDR3 is CASSRLAGNEQYF. The CDR3 coding sequence is TGTGCCAGCAGTCGACTAGCAGGAAACGAGCAGTACTTC.

This clone has just one count. This chain joins TRBV2 and TRBJ2-5, with D uncertain. CDR1 SNHLY and CDR2 FYNNEI come from the germline V gene. CDR3 size: 14 residues. V dropped 4 bases and J dropped 0 bases, with 9 bases sitting between them. The CDR3 DNA reads TGTGCCAGCAGTGGACCGAACGACCAAGAGACCCAGTACTTC. Amino acid sequence: CASSGPNDQETQYF. The entire variable domain, with the rest obtained from reference TRBV2 and TRBJ2-5, is as follows: EPEVTQTPSHQVTQMGQEVILRCVPISNHLYFYWYRQILGQKVEFLVSFYNNEISEKSEIFDDQFSVERPDGSNFTLKIRSTKLEDSAMYFCASSGPNDQETQYFGPGTRLLVL.

The gene calls are TRBV4-1 and TRBJ2-3, with TRBD1 as a possible D gene (5 bases). Germline lookup yields CDR1 MGHRA and CDR2 YSYEKL. The V gene lost 3 bases and the J gene lost 7 bases, with 17 bases spanning the gap. The CDR3 runs to 15 residues. For the CDR3, the DNA is TGCGCCAGCAGCCATCGTCGGACAATCGAGAATACGCAGTATTTT. Translation: CASSHRRTIENTQYF.

V and J are TRBV29-1 and TRBJ2-1, with TRBD2 matching 9 bases. This CDR3 region has 13 residues. CDR1 and CDR2 (germline): SQVTM, ANQGSEA. The V gene end was trimmed by 4 bases and the J gene end by 7 bases; junction bases not matched to a gene: 5. CDR3 sequence (DNA): TGCAGCGTTGTAATGAGCGGGGGGAATGAGCAGTTCTTC. Translated: CSVVMSGGNEQFF.

This sequence joins TRBV28 and TRBJ2-7; D may be TRBD1 (6 bases). This CDR3 is 15 amino acids long. The germline V gene has CDR1 MDHEN and CDR2 SYDVKM. Trimming left V 6 bases short and J 5 bases short, with 20 bases between. The CDR3 here is CASRQTGPFSDEQYF. The CDR3 DNA sequence: TGTGCCAGCAGACAGACAGGTCCCTTCAGCGACGAGCAGTACTTC.

The rearrangement joins TRBV27 to TRBJ2-7; 7 bases match TRBD1. The J segment lost 5 bases and the V segment lost 5 bases, leaving 12 bases of the junction unmatched. The germline V gene encodes CDR1 MNHEY and CDR2 SMNVEV (reference sequence). This CDR3 has 15 amino acids. Written as DNA, the CDR3 is TGTGCCAGCAGTGCCGGGACAGTTTCTCCTAACGAGCAGTACTTC. This encodes CASSAGTVSPNEQYF.

This chain uses TRBV19 with TRBJ2-1; 8 nucleotides align to TRBD2. The V and J ends lost 8 bases and 8 bases, in that order; junction bases with no gene match: 14. The V gene's germline CDR1 is LNHDA and CDR2 SQIVND (reference sequence). The CDR3 contains 15 residues. The CDR3 sequence: CASRPTGTRAHEQFF. In DNA form, the CDR3 reads TGTGCCAGTCGACCGACCGGGACTAGGGCCCATGAGCAGTTCTTC.

This sequence joins TRBV14 and TRBJ2-1, with no clear D. Germline-derived CDR1 and CDR2 are SGHDN and FVKESK. V lost 1 base and J 10 bases, leaving 8 bases between the germline ends. The CDR3 is 12 amino acids. The CDR3 nucleotides read TGTGCCAGCAGCCAAGGGGCTCGGGAGCAGTTCTTC. Its protein is CASSQGAREQFF.

The chain uses TRBV18 and TRBJ2-7; 10 nucleotides align to TRBD1. Trimming cost V 3 bases and J 10 bases; bases outside gene matches: 21. In germline, CDR1 is KGHSH, CDR2 LQKENI. The CDR3 runs 18 residues. The CDR3 DNA reads as TGTGCCAGCTCACCTGAATTCGGGACAGGGGACCTGGTACCTCACCAGTACTTC. Translated, it gives CASSPEFGTGDLVPHQYF. The whole variable domain, filled in from reference TRBV18 and TRBJ2-7, reads NAGVMQNPRHLVRRRGQEARLRCSPMKGHSHVYWYRQLPEEGLKFMVYLQKENIIDESGMPKERFSAEFPKEGPSILRIQQVVRGDSAAYFCASSPEFGTGDLVPHQYFGPGTRLTVT.

As to this clone: Mismatch with germline at one junction end may stem from a read error. This rearrangement joins TRBV27 to TRBJ2-2; 9 bases agree with TRBD1. The CDR3 has 15 residues. Germline CDR1 MNHEY, CDR2 SMNVEV (reference sequence). Written as DNA, the CDR3 is TGTGCCAGCGGTCGGGGGACAGGGAACCCCGGGGAGCTGTTTTTT. Translating it yields CASGRGTGNPGELFF.

This clone was picked up one time. CDR3 loop: CASSLEGRPVHEQYF. CDR3 nucleotides: TGCGCCAGCAGCTTGGAAGGACGCCCGGTCCACGAGCAGTACTTC. The rearrangement links TRBV5-1 to TRBJ2-7; D gene ambiguous. Germline CDR1 SGHRS, CDR2 YFSETQ. The germline V and J ends were trimmed by 0 bases and 5 bases, with 15 bases remaining between them. The CDR3 contains 15 residues.

About this clone itself: The same CDR3 also results from other DNA sequences found in this sample. The J gene is TRBJ2-1, the V gene TRBV11-3; possible D gene TRBD2, 5 bases. This CDR3 has 15 residues. Trimming pared 0 bases from V and 3 bases from J, leaving 9 bases between. Germline CDR1 SGHNT, CDR2 YENEEA. The CDR3 nucleotides are TGTGCCAGCAGCTTAGATCCGGGAAGCTACAATGAGCAGTTCTTC. Translation gives CASSLDPGSYNEQFF. Looking up the rest from reference TRBV11-3 and TRBJ2-1 gives the full variable domain: EAGVVQSPRYKIIEKKQPVAFWCNPISGHNTLYWYLQNLGQGPELLIRYENEEAVDDSQLPKDRFSAERLKGVDSTLKIQPAELGDSAVYLCASSLDPGSYNEQFFGPGTRLTVL.

The chain's CDR3 is CASSVSGQGATDTQYF. In DNA, the CDR3 is TGTGCCAGCAGCGTAAGCGGACAGGGGGCCACAGATACGCAGTATTTT. The chain employs TRBV9 and TRBJ2-3; 11 bases agree with TRBD1. Trimming removed 1 base from V and 2 bases from J; junction bases left unmatched: 3. The CDR3 is 16 amino acids. Germline lookup yields CDR1 SGDLS and CDR2 YYNGEE.

The chain recombines TRBV9 with TRBJ2-3; 11 nucleotides match TRBD2. Germline CDR1 and CDR2: SGDLS and YYNGEE. The CDR3 is made up of 19 amino acids. V lost 2 bases, J lost 5 bases, and 16 bases stayed unmatched. CDR3 sequence (DNA): TGTGCCAGCAGCGTTCCACACGGGACTAGCGGACCTTCTGGAGATACGCAGTATTTT. It encodes CASSVPHGTSGPSGDTQYF.

The rearrangement joins TRBV25-1 to TRBJ2-3, with D uncertain. The CDR3 runs to 12 residues. Deletions cut 0 bases from V and 2 bases from J, with 0 bases between. Per the germline V gene, CDR1 is MGHDK and CDR2 is SYGVNS. The CDR3 region has the DNA TGTGCCAGCAGTGAATACACAGATACGCAGTATTTT. This sequence encodes CASSEYTDTQYF.

CDR3 region: CASSQDRSGRTDTQYF. CDR3 nucleotide sequence: TGCGCCAGCAGCCAAGATCGGTCAGGGAGGACAGATACGCAGTATTTT. The chain combines TRBV4-3 with TRBJ2-3; D may be TRBD2 (6 bases). Germline CDR1 is LGHNA and CDR2 is YSLEER. The CDR3 extends over 16 amino acids. V was cut by 0 bases and J by 3 bases, with 13 bases left in between.

The V call is TRBV28, the J call TRBJ2-5, with 7 bases identical to TRBD1. Germline trimming cut 2 bases from V and 5 bases from J; bases unmatched to any gene: 5. This CDR3 is built from 14 residues. The germline gives CDR1 MDHEN, CDR2 SYDVKM. As DNA, the CDR3 is TGTGCCAGCAGTTTAATCGGACAGGCGGAGACCCAGTACTTC. This codes for CASSLIGQAETQYF.

The chain joins TRBV19 to TRBJ1-1; D not resolved. Germline CDR1 LNHDA, CDR2 SQIVND (reference sequence). V gave up 3 bases and J gave up 0 bases, with 11 bases separating them. The CDR3 length is 15 residues. DNA of the CDR3: TGTGCCAGTAGTATGGCGGGTCTTTTGAACACTGAAGCTTTCTTT. It yields the protein CASSMAGLLNTEAFF. The full variable domain, its missing parts supplied by reference TRBV19 and TRBJ1-1, is DGGITQSPKYLFRKEGQNVTLSCEQNLNHDAMYWYRQDPGQGLRLIYYSQIVNDFQKGDIAEGYSVSREKKESFPLTVTSAQKNPTAFYLCASSMAGLLNTEAFFGQGTRLTVV.

The rearrangement joins TRBV14 to TRBJ1-3; the D is unclear. The germline V gene has CDR1 SGHDN and CDR2 FVKESK. V lost 4 bases, J lost 0 bases, and 10 bases lay in between. The length of the CDR3 is 15 residues. Written as DNA, the CDR3 is TGTGCCAGCAGCCCTTACAGACGCTCTGGAAACACCATATATTTT. It translates to CASSPYRRSGNTIYF. Complete variable domain (other parts from reference TRBV14 and TRBJ1-3): EAGVTQFPSHSVIEKGQTVTLRCDPISGHDNLYWYRRVMGKEIKFLLHFVKESKQDESGMPNNRFLAERTGGTYSTLKVQPAELEDSGVYFCASSPYRRSGNTIYFGEGSWLTVV.

This clone is a singleton in its sample. This sequence joins TRBV4-1 and TRBJ2-7, with no clear D. Trimming cost V 0 bases and J 5 bases, with 11 bases left between them. Germline V gene sequence: CDR1 MGHRA, CDR2 YSYEKL. The CDR3 runs 14 residues. The CDR3 loop reads CASSQEALRNEQYF. CDR3 DNA: TGCGCCAGCAGCCAAGAGGCCCTTAGGAACGAGCAGTACTTC.

The V call is TRBV15, the J call TRBJ1-2; D not resolved. This CDR3 is built from 18 residues. The V end was cut by 4 bases, the J end by 2 bases, with 23 bases between. Germline V lookup: CDR1 LNHNV, CDR2 YYDKDF (reference sequence). CDR3 protein: CATSTSDPGLPPNYGYTF. Written as DNA, the CDR3 is TGTGCCACCAGCACTTCCGATCCCGGACTCCCCCCCAACTATGGCTACACCTTC.

V gene TRBV5-8 combines with J gene TRBJ2-5, with TRBD2 identical over 13 bases. V lost 4 bases and J lost 5; bases outside the gene matches: 5. The CDR3 extends over 15 amino acids. Germline V CDR1 and CDR2: SGHTS, YDEGEE. The DNA for the CDR3 is TGTGCCAGCAGCGGAGGACTAGCGGGAGTTGAGACCCAGTACTTC. The encoded protein is CASSGGLAGVETQYF.

This CDR3 reads CASSWRALNERGAKLFF. Written as DNA, the CDR3 is TGTGCCAGCAGCTGGAGAGCCTTAAATGAAAGGGGGGCAAAACTGTTTTTT. The rearrangement joins TRBV5-5 to TRBJ1-4, with D perhaps TRBD1 (6 bases). Trimming left V 3 bases short and J 10 bases short, with 25 bases between. Germline lookup yields CDR1 SGHKS and CDR2 YYEKEE (reference sequence). CDR3 length equals 17 residues.